This T cell receptor (beta chain) was identified during a study of T cell responses to AZD1222 COVID-19 vaccine. The overall study: Recipients boosted at about 4 weeks or about 12 weeks are pooled.

V shed 4 bases and J shed 3 bases, with 13 bases lying between them. The CDR3 is 14 residues long. Germline V gene data show CDR1 as SGHAT and CDR2 as FQNNGV. The method was immunoSEQ multiplex PCR; TCRdb's version includes in-frame clones alone and lacks a portion of them. The table lists under 150,000 clones, approximately 86% of them singletons. The receptor was isolated from an adult in good health. The V and J genes are TRBV11-2 and TRBJ2-7, with no clear D. Material: peripheral blood, obtained on day 0 of AZD1222 vaccination. This CDR3 reads CASSSWAGLYEQYF. As DNA, the CDR3 is TGTGCCAGCAGCTCTTGGGCAGGTCTCTACGAGCAGTACTTC.